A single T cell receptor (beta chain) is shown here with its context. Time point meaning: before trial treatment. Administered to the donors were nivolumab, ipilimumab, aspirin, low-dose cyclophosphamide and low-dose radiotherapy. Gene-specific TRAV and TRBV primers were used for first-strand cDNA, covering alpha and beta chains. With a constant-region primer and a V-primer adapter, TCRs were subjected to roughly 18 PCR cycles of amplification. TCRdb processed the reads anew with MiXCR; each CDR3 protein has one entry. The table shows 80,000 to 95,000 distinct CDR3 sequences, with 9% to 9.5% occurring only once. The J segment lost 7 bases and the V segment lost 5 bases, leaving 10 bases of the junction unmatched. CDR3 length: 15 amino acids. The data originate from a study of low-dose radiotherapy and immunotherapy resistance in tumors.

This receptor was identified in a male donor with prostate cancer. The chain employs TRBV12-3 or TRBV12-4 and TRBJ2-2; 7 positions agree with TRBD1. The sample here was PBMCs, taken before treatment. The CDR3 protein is CASSERGREYGELFF. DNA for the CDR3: TGTGCCAGCAGTGAAAGGGGGCGAGAATACGGGGAGCTGTTTTTT.